The 7 T cell receptor beta chains reported below all come from one sample, sequenced in a study of blood T cell repertoires in COVID-19. Generated by immunoSEQ multiplex PCR, the TCRdb table keeps only in-frame clones and is missing some. The sample yields 120,000 or so clones, roughly 89% seen once. Sequenced: peripheral blood. The receptor set was obtained from a man aged 35 to 55 with acute or convalescent COVID-19.

The V and J genes are TRBV4-3 and TRBJ2-1; 12 bases are shared with TRBD2. The CDR3 totals 15 residues. Per germline, CDR1 LGHNA and CDR2 YSLEER. V trimming: 3 bases; J trimming: 3 bases; junction bases outside the gene matches: 0. CDR3 amino acids: CASSQGLAGYNEQFF. The CDR3 DNA sequence: TGCGCCAGCAGCCAGGGACTAGCGGGCTACAATGAGCAGTTCTTC.

CDR3 in amino acids: CASSVTGNTEAFF. The CDR3 region has the DNA TGTGCCAGCAGCGTGACAGGGAACACTGAAGCTTTCTTT. The chain uses TRBV9 and TRBJ1-1, with a possible D match to TRBD1 (6 bases). V lost 2 bases, J lost 1 base, and 6 bases lay in between. The germline V gene encodes CDR1 SGDLS and CDR2 YYNGEE. CDR3 length: 13 amino acids. Full variable domain (missing parts from reference TRBV9 and TRBJ1-1): DSGVTQTPKHLITATGQRVTLRCSPRSGDLSVYWYQQSLDQGLQFLIQYYNGEERAKGNILERFSAQQFPDLHSELNLSSLELGDSALYFCASSVTGNTEAFFGQGTRLTVV.

The chain employs TRBV6-5 and TRBJ1-3; 9 bases align to TRBD1. V trimming: 10 bases; J trimming: 4 bases; junction bases outside the gene matches: 5. The CDR3 length is 13 residues. CDR1 is MNHEY, CDR2 SVGAGI, per germline. The CDR3 coding sequence is TGTGCCACTGAACAGGGGGCAGGAAACACCATATATTTT. It encodes CATEQGAGNTIYF.

V is TRBV10-3 and J is TRBJ1-1; tentatively, D is TRBD1 (6 bases). Looked up from germline, CDR1 is ENHRY and CDR2 is SYGVKD. The CDR3 has 14 amino acids. Trimming pared 2 bases from V and 1 base from J, leaving 8 bases between. DNA of the CDR3: TGTGCCATCAGTGAGATGACAGGGAACACTGAAGCTTTCTTT. The encoded protein is CAISEMTGNTEAFF.

In this sample, this clone turned up a few times. V usage is TRBV5-1 and J usage is TRBJ1-2; 9 bases match TRBD1. The CDR3 has 18 amino acids. Germline V gene data show CDR1 as SGHRS and CDR2 as YFSETQ. The junction had 16 bases not matched to a gene; V was cut back by 4 bases and J by 3 bases. CDR3 protein: CASSLHPPGTGNDYGYTF. In DNA form, the CDR3 reads TGCGCCAGCAGCCTCCATCCTCCTGGGACAGGGAACGACTATGGCTACACCTTC.

The table lists this clone with a count of one. The chain employs TRBV10-1 and TRBJ1-2; D unresolved. The CDR3 length is 13 residues. Trimming removed 6 bases at V and 2 bases at J, with 10 bases between. Germline-derived CDR1 and CDR2 are WNHNN and SYGVQD (reference sequence). CDR3 nucleotides: TGCGCCAGCAGCCAGGATCAAAACTATGGCTACACCTTC. This translates into CASSQDQNYGYTF.

J is TRBJ1-2 and V is TRBV5-1, with D uncertain. The CDR3 covers 16 residues. CDR1 is SGHRS, CDR2 YFSETQ, per germline. Trimming removed 0 bases at V and 2 bases at J, with 14 bases between. The CDR3 here is CASSLVVHFSNYGYTF. DNA for the CDR3: TGCGCCAGCAGCTTGGTCGTTCACTTCTCCAACTATGGCTACACCTTC.